This T cell receptor beta chain stems from a study of human T cells and chemical hapten exposure. Study summary: A roughly 2 cm by roughly 2 cm inner upper arm patch received 2% DPC for sensitization. Patches with 0.01% DPC went on the upper back, and the tests were read at 6 days.

Findings and limits, study-wide: Counts of TCRs above 1 in 1000 frequency stayed unchanged with DPC sensitization. Given that the donors had alopecia, their immune response may differ from that seen in healthy people.

CDR1 is SGHDN and CDR2 is FVKESK in the germline V gene. There are 13 residues in the CDR3. V lost 5 bases to trimming and J lost 7 bases, with 14 bases between them. Described time point: patch test 2, 6 weeks after DPC sensitization. Treatment: therapeutic diphenylcyclopropenone sensitization with weekly scalp DPC. TCRdb reanalysed the RACE reads using MiXCR and keeps one entry per CDR3 protein. The sample lists about 140,000 distinct CDR3 sequences, over 9.5% seen once, with 1.1% to 1.5% in the top ten. This clonotype has at least ten counts. Its matching antigen is unknown. The sequencing here drew on whole blood, taken in connection with sensitization to the hapten diphenylcyclopropenone (DPC). The chain joins TRBV14 to TRBJ2-5; D uncertain. The sequence was collected from a woman aged 45-65 years with alopecia areata. Some clones in this sample may be carry-over from other donors' samples. The CDR3 sequence is CASSTQVSATQYF. CDR3 sequence (DNA): TGTGCCAGCAGCACCCAGGTGTCGGCGACCCAGTACTTC.